Listed below are T cell receptor beta chains from one sample, sequenced in a study of blood T cell repertoires in COVID-19. The method was immunoSEQ multiplex PCR; TCRdb's version includes in-frame clones alone and lacks a portion of them. The table has under 100,000 clones, 82% seen once. Sequencing input: peripheral blood. All receptors derive from a man aged 60 to 69 with acute or convalescent COVID-19. Each CDR3 is given without its conserved first and last residue. Each record gives: V gene, J gene, D gene, CDR3 protein. A D gene is named only where the DNA matches it firmly.

v_gene: TRBV6-5
j_gene: TRBJ2-7
d_gene: .
CDR3aa: ASSYSSESHSYEQY

v_gene: TRBV7-3
j_gene: TRBJ2-7
d_gene: TRBD2
CDR3aa: ASSDRGGTGEQY

v_gene: TRBV7-9
j_gene: TRBJ1-3
d_gene: TRBD1
CDR3aa: ASSTGQGFGNTIY

v_gene: TRBV28
j_gene: TRBJ2-2
d_gene: .
CDR3aa: ASSLFGGGDTGELF

v_gene: TRBV19
j_gene: TRBJ1-5
d_gene: TRBD1
CDR3aa: ASRDGQGVYQPQH

v_gene: TRBV28
j_gene: TRBJ1-1
d_gene: .
CDR3aa: ASSPTDERTEAF

v_gene: TRBV19
j_gene: TRBJ2-3
d_gene: .
CDR3aa: ASNPGTDTQY

v_gene: TRBV6-2/TRBV6-3
j_gene: TRBJ2-3
d_gene: TRBD1
CDR3aa: ASSYSGQGNTDTQY

v_gene: TRBV6-5
j_gene: TRBJ2-2
d_gene: TRBD1
CDR3aa: ASSYTTGANTGELF

v_gene: TRBV21-1
j_gene: TRBJ1-2
d_gene: .
CDR3aa: ASSKSFQGWVYGYT

v_gene: TRBV5-1
j_gene: TRBJ1-3
d_gene: .
CDR3aa: ASSSRGQLGNTIY

v_gene: TRBV9
j_gene: TRBJ1-3
d_gene: .
CDR3aa: ASSVGGANTIY

v_gene: TRBV5-1
j_gene: TRBJ2-7
d_gene: TRBD2
CDR3aa: ASSGGLAGGPAYEQY

v_gene: TRBV27
j_gene: TRBJ1-2
d_gene: .
CDR3aa: ASSSRGGVNGYT

v_gene: TRBV10-3
j_gene: TRBJ2-7
d_gene: .
CDR3aa: AISGRLTYEQY

v_gene: TRBV29-1
j_gene: TRBJ1-2
d_gene: .
CDR3aa: SVVGEGYGYT

v_gene: TRBV4-1
j_gene: TRBJ2-3
d_gene: TRBD1
CDR3aa: ASSQVGTGTDTQY

v_gene: TRBV5-1
j_gene: TRBJ2-2
d_gene: .
CDR3aa: ASSLGDTNTGELF

v_gene: TRBV2
j_gene: TRBJ1-1
d_gene: .
CDR3aa: ASSEQGTEAF

v_gene: TRBV29-1
j_gene: TRBJ2-3
d_gene: .
CDR3aa: SARRAGTDTQY

v_gene: TRBV9
j_gene: TRBJ2-7
d_gene: .
CDR3aa: ASSVATGSYEQY

v_gene: TRBV7-2
j_gene: TRBJ1-2
d_gene: .
CDR3aa: ASSVYRSQGGYT

v_gene: TRBV5-4
j_gene: TRBJ1-4
d_gene: TRBD1
CDR3aa: ASSTRTGGDEKLF

v_gene: TRBV3-1/TRBV3-2
j_gene: TRBJ2-1
d_gene: TRBD2
CDR3aa: ASSQGFSGGTSYNEQF

v_gene: TRBV7-8
j_gene: TRBJ1-1
d_gene: .
CDR3aa: ASSLTGSSATRAF

v_gene: TRBV27
j_gene: TRBJ2-7
d_gene: TRBD1
CDR3aa: ASRSTDRARQY

v_gene: TRBV3-1/TRBV3-2
j_gene: TRBJ1-3
d_gene: .
CDR3aa: ASSHGRAGNTIY

v_gene: TRBV7-9
j_gene: TRBJ1-4
d_gene: .
CDR3aa: ASSSTWQGEVEKLF

v_gene: TRBV10-3
j_gene: TRBJ2-7
d_gene: .
CDR3aa: AISGGVRQTYEQY

v_gene: TRBV9
j_gene: TRBJ2-3
d_gene: TRBD2
CDR3aa: ASSVLPRTSGGGTDTQY

v_gene: TRBV7-2
j_gene: TRBJ1-2
d_gene: .
CDR3aa: ASSFGQGDGYT

v_gene: TRBV3-1/TRBV3-2
j_gene: TRBJ1-5
d_gene: .
CDR3aa: ASSQGSRPRGQPQH

v_gene: TRBV6-2/TRBV6-3
j_gene: TRBJ2-3
d_gene: TRBD2
CDR3aa: ASSSGGSTDTQY

v_gene: TRBV7-9
j_gene: TRBJ2-1
d_gene: TRBD2
CDR3aa: ASLEGGTSGRARYNEQF

v_gene: TRBV7-9
j_gene: TRBJ1-2
d_gene: .
CDR3aa: ASSLSLFGQNYGYT

v_gene: TRBV6-6
j_gene: TRBJ2-3
d_gene: TRBD1
CDR3aa: ASSRDRADTQY

v_gene: TRBV5-6
j_gene: TRBJ2-3
d_gene: TRBD1
CDR3aa: ASSLGTGGITDTQY

v_gene: TRBV7-9
j_gene: TRBJ2-4
d_gene: .
CDR3aa: ASSQTGEGAKNIQY

v_gene: TRBV23-1
j_gene: TRBJ1-2
d_gene: TRBD1
CDR3aa: ASSPTTGIYGYT

v_gene: TRBV7-8
j_gene: TRBJ2-7
d_gene: TRBD1
CDR3aa: ASSLTRDRSRYEQY

v_gene: TRBV11-3
j_gene: TRBJ1-2
d_gene: .
CDR3aa: ASSLLGTLAMRYGYT

v_gene: TRBV7-2
j_gene: TRBJ2-7
d_gene: TRBD1
CDR3aa: ASSLWVVGGAVVEQY

v_gene: TRBV5-1
j_gene: TRBJ2-6
d_gene: .
CDR3aa: ASSSQAVGANVLT

v_gene: TRBV6-5
j_gene: TRBJ1-1
d_gene: TRBD1
CDR3aa: ASSNRGMSTEAF